A selection of T cell receptor beta chains follows, all from one sample in a study of T cells in localized non-small cell lung cancer. TCRdb keeps only in-frame clones here, not all; method: immunoSEQ multiplex PCR. The table lists thousands of clones, 25% to 35% of them singletons. The sequencing here drew on lung tumor tissue, taken before any cancer treatment. The origin of the receptors is a male donor older than 55 with stage III squamous cell lung carcinoma. The CDR3 runs from the conserved cysteine through the conserved F or W. A D gene is named only where the DNA matches it firmly. Size is stated for part of the rows, as once, few or many counts, or as a class when the clone is expanded.

>TRBV25-1|TRBJ2-7|-|TRBD2
TGTGCCAGCAGTCCGGGGACTAGCGGGAGGGGCCAGTACTTC
CASSPGTSGRGQYF
>TRBV6-8|TRBJ1-3|-|-
TGTGCCAGCAGTTTCACCCCCGGGACACTTCTTGGAAACACCATATATTTT
CASSFTPGTLLGNTIYF
>TRBV25-1|TRBJ2-3|-|TRBD1
TGTGCCAGCAGTGAATTCCTGACAGGGGACCAAGCAGATACGCAGTATTTT
CASSEFLTGDQADTQYF
>TRBV11-3|TRBJ1-4|few|-
TGTGCCAGCAGCTTCCGGGGGTTTAATGAAAAACTGTTTTTT
CASSFRGFNEKLFF
>TRBV9|TRBJ1-2|-|-
TGTGCCAGCAGAACATCGGCTAACTATGGCTACACCTTC
CASRTSANYGYTF
>TRBV18|TRBJ2-2|-|TRBD2
TGTGCCAGCTCACCACGGAGCGGGAGCATCACCGGGGAGCTGTTTTTT
CASSPRSGSITGELFF
>TRBV18|TRBJ2-7|-|-
TGTGCCAGCTCACCGGGACAACCTCTAAGGCCCTCCTACGAGCAGTACTTC
CASSPGQPLRPSYEQYF
>TRBV1|TRBJ2-3|few|-
TGCGCCAGCAGCCCAAGCGGACCTGCAGATACGCAGTATTTT
CASSPSGPADTQYF
>TRBV11-3|TRBJ1-1|few|-
TGTGCCAGCAGTTTTCAAGGGGGTTTAAACACTGAAGCTTTCTTT
CASSFQGGLNTEAFF
>TRBV11-3|TRBJ1-1|medium-sized|-
TGTGCCAGCAGCTTGGCCATCGCACGGGCCTTCACCAACACTGAAGCTTTCTTT
CASSLAIARAFTNTEAFF
>TRBV28|TRBJ1-2|-|TRBD1
TGTGCCAGCAGTCGAACGGCAGGGGGTGGCGGCTACACCTTC
CASSRTAGGGGYTF
>TRBV14|TRBJ2-4|-|-
TGTGCCAGCAGCCCTTCTGTGCTGGCCAAAAACATTCAGTACTTC
CASSPSVLAKNIQYF
>TRBV2|TRBJ2-5|-|TRBD1
TGTGCCAGATCCCGGGACAGGGGGCCCGAGACCCAGTACTTC
CARSRDRGPETQYF
>TRBV11-3|TRBJ2-3|few|TRBD1
TGTGCCAGCAGCTTCAGGGACAGGGGTACAGATACGCAGTATTTT
CASSFRDRGTDTQYF
>TRBV11-3|TRBJ1-2|-|-
TGTGCCAGCAGCTTCTTGGGGGTGAGCTATGGCTACACCTTC
CASSFLGVSYGYTF
>TRBV9|TRBJ2-3|medium-sized|-
TGTGCCAGCAGCGTAGATGGGGCGGAAGGAGATACGCAGTATTTT
CASSVDGAEGDTQYF
>TRBV19|TRBJ2-4|few|TRBD2
TGTGCCAGTAGTACTAGCGGGAGGGTTACAAAAAACATTCAGTACTTC
CASSTSGRVTKNIQYF
>TRBV19|TRBJ2-2|-|TRBD2
TGTGCCAGTAGTATTAGTCTAGCGGGAGCGTTAGGCACCGGGGAGCTGTTTTTT
CASSISLAGALGTGELFF
>TRBV11-3|TRBJ2-4|few|-
TGTGCCAGCAGCTTAGATACCGGGAGAGACATTCAGTACTTC
CASSLDTGRDIQYF
>TRBV6-8|TRBJ1-5|medium-sized|-
TGTGCCAGCTATTCGGGGGGTAATCAGCCCCAGCATTTT
CASYSGGNQPQHF
>TRBV29-1|TRBJ2-7|-|TRBD2
TGCAGCGTTGAAGAGGCTAGCGGGAGGGCCTACGAGCAGTACTTC
CSVEEASGRAYEQYF
>TRBV19|TRBJ2-2|-|TRBD2
TGTGCCAGTAGTAGAGGGACTAGCGGGAGAACCGGGGAGCTGTTTTTT
CASSRGTSGRTGELFF
>TRBV29-1|TRBJ1-4|-|TRBD1
TGCAGCGTTGAGGACAGGGTCAGGGAAAAACTGTTTTTT
CSVEDRVREKLFF
>TRBV11-3|TRBJ1-1|-|TRBD1
TGTGCCAGCAGCTTAGTGGGACAGGGGAGAACTGAAGCTTTCTTT
CASSLVGQGRTEAFF
>TRBV5-1|TRBJ1-2|few|TRBD1
TGCGCCAGCAGCCCTAGGGACAGGGTCTATGGCTACACCTTC
CASSPRDRVYGYTF
>TRBV28|TRBJ2-3|-|TRBD2
TGTGCCAGCAGTTCCTCGGGACTAGCCCCCACAGATACGCAGTATTTT
CASSSSGLAPTDTQYF
>TRBV12-5|TRBJ2-1|-|-
TGTGCTAGTGGTTATGATGGCAATGAGCAGTTCTTC
CASGYDGNEQFF
>TRBV7-5|TRBJ2-3|few|-
TGTGCCAGCAGCCCGACGACTAGCACAGATACGCAGTATTTT
CASSPTTSTDTQYF
>TRBV11-3|TRBJ1-3|large|TRBD1
TGTGCCAGCAGCTTAAGCTACCGGGACAGGATCTCTGGAAACACCATATATTTT
CASSLSYRDRISGNTIYF
>TRBV28|TRBJ2-3|-|TRBD2
TGTGCCAGCAGGCCCGGGGAGGGGCGCACAGATACGCAGTATTTT
CASRPGEGRTDTQYF
>TRBV11-3|TRBJ2-7|few|TRBD2
TGTGCCAGCAGCGATTCTAGCGGGAGGGCCTACGAGCAGTACTTC
CASSDSSGRAYEQYF
>TRBV11-3|TRBJ2-3|medium-sized|TRBD2
TGTGCCAGCAGCCCGGGACTAGCGGGAGGGAAGGCAGATACGCAGTATTTT
CASSPGLAGGKADTQYF
>TRBV8-2|TRBJ1-2|few|-
TGTGCCAGCAGAAGAGACAGGGCTAACTATGGCTACACCTTC
CASRRDRANYGYTF
>TRBV28|TRBJ2-5|-|-
TGTGCCAGCAGTTTTGTGGCGTGGCCAGAGACCCAGTACTTC
CASSFVAWPETQYF
>TRBV2|TRBJ2-1|medium-sized|TRBD2
TGTGCCAGCAGTGAATACGTAGCGGGAGACTACAATGAGCAGTTCTTC
CASSEYVAGDYNEQFF
>TRBV30|TRBJ2-7|-|-
TGTGCCTGGAATGGCGGAGCTTCCTACGAGCAGTACTTC
CAWNGGASYEQYF
>TRBV29-1|TRBJ1-1|-|TRBD1
TGCAGCGTTGCACAGGGGTACACTGAAGCTTTCTTT
CSVAQGYTEAFF
>TRBV18|TRBJ2-1|-|TRBD1
TGTGCCAGCTCATCAACCGGGACAGGTTCCTACAATGAGCAGTTCTTC
CASSSTGTGSYNEQFF
>TRBV11-3|TRBJ2-3|medium-sized|-
TGTGCCAGCAGTCGTACATGGGGAGGAACTAGCACAGATACGCAGTATTTT
CASSRTWGGTSTDTQYF
>TRBV9|TRBJ2-3|-|TRBD1
TGTGCCAGCAGAGACAGGGGGCAGAGTGTAGATACGCAGTATTTT
CASRDRGQSVDTQYF
>TRBV6-8|TRBJ1-3|-|-
TGTGCCAGCAGGGGACGGAGCTCTGGAAACACCATATATTTT
CASRGRSSGNTIYF
>TRBV28|TRBJ1-1|large|TRBD1
TGTGCCAGCAGCAGGGGGCGGATCGCTGAAGCTTTCTTT
CASSRGRIAEAFF
>TRBV6-8|TRBJ1-1|-|-
TGTGCCAGCAGTTCCCTCCCCCGGGGTATGAACACTGAAGCTTTCTTT
CASSSLPRGMNTEAFF
>TRBV6-8|TRBJ2-7|medium-sized|TRBD1
TGTGCCAGCAGTTACACGCGGACAGGGAGCGAGCAGTACTTC
CASSYTRTGSEQYF
>TRBV6-8|TRBJ2-7|medium-sized|TRBD2
TGTGCCAGCAGTTACCTTCAAACTAGCGGGAGCGAGCAGTACTTC
CASSYLQTSGSEQYF
>TRBV28|TRBJ2-1|few|-
TGTGCCAGCAGTAGGGAATACAATGAGCAGTTCTTC
CASSREYNEQFF
>TRBV7-5|TRBJ2-7|-|-
TGTGCCAGCAGCCAGCAGGGGCTGGCCATCTACGAGCAGTACTTC
CASSQQGLAIYEQYF
>TRBV28|TRBJ2-1|-|-
TGTGCCAGCAGTTTTGGTGGGAGTGTCCTTATCAATGAGCAGTTCTTC
CASSFGGSVLINEQFF
>TRBV14|TRBJ2-3|medium-sized|TRBD2
TGTGCCAGCAGCCAAGACAGGACTAGCGCAGATACGCAGTATTTT
CASSQDRTSADTQYF
>TRBV19|TRBJ1-5|-|TRBD1
TGTGCCAGTAGTAAGGACAGGGGAATGAATCAGCCCCAGCATTTT
CASSKDRGMNQPQHF
>TRBV9|TRBJ1-2|few|-
TGTGCCGGAAGGGACCAGAACTATGGCTACACCTTC
CAGRDQNYGYTF
>TRBV28|TRBJ1-5|few|TRBD1
TGTGCCAGCAGTTCGGGACAGGGGTTTAGTCAGCCCCAGCATTTT
CASSSGQGFSQPQHF
>TRBV6-8|TRBJ2-2|-|TRBD1
TGTGCCAGCACCCCATCGGGCAGGGGGCACACCGGGGAGCTGTTTTTT
CASTPSGRGHTGELFF